This entry concerns a single TCR beta chain. The data were obtained in a study of blood T cell repertoires in COVID-19. The protocol was immunoSEQ multiplex PCR, while the TCRdb copy is restricted to in-frame clones and leaves out a portion. The data contain 120,000 to 150,000 clones, approximately 82% of them seen just once; the ten biggest clones take up about 16%. In germline, CDR1 is MNHNY, CDR2 SVGAGI (reference sequence). The CDR3 consists of 14 residues. The V end was cut by 6 bases, the J end by 5 bases, with 16 bases between. The source is a human donor with acute or convalescent COVID-19. The donor label of this sample is uncertain. Sequencing was carried out using peripheral blood. The rearrangement uses TRBV6-6 and TRBJ2-5; D is possibly TRBD2 (6 bases). Written as DNA, the CDR3 is TGTGCCAGCAGCGCTCCGGAGGGACGGGAGACCCAGTACTTC. It encodes CASSAPEGRETQYF.